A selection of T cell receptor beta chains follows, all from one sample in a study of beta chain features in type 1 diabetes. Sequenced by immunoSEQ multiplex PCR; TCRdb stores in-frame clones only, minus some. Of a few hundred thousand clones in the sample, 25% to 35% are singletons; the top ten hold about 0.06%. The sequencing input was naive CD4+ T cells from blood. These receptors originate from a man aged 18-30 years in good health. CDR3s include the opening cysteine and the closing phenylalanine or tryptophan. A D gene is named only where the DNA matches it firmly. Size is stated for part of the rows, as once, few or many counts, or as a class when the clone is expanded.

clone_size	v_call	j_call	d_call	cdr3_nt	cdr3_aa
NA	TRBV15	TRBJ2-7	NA	TGTGCCACCAGCAGAGATTTAGGGCGGCACGAGCAGTACTTC	CATSRDLGRHEQYF
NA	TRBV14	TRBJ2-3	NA	TGTGCCAGCAGCCAAGATGGAGCAGATACGCAGTATTTT	CASSQDGADTQYF
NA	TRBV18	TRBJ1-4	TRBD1	TGTGCCAGCTCACCATTCGCAGGGGGGGATGAAAAACTGTTTTTT	CASSPFAGGDEKLFF
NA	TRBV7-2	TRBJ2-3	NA	TGTGCCAGCAGCTTAGAGACCGCAAGTACGCAGTATTTT	CASSLETASTQYF
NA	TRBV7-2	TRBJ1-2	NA	TGTGCCAGCAGCAGCAACGCCGGGACAAACTATGGCTACACCTTC	CASSSNAGTNYGYTF
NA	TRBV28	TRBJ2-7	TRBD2	TGTGCCAGCAGTTCTTTTAGCGGGAGATTCCACGAGCAGTACTTC	CASSSFSGRFHEQYF
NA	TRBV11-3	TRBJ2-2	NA	TGTGCCAGCAGCTTGGGTACCGGGGAGCTGTTTTTT	CASSLGTGELFF
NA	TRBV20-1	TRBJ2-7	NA	TGCAGTGCTAGAGGGAACTACGAGCAGTACTTC	CSARGNYEQYF
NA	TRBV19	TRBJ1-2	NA	TGTGCCAGTAGTTCGAGCCCTAACTATGGCTACACCTTC	CASSSSPNYGYTF
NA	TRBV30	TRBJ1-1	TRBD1	TGTGCCTGGAGTGTACCGTATCGGGACAGGGAAGCTTTCTTT	CAWSVPYRDREAFF
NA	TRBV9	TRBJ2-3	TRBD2	TGTGCCAGCAGCGTAGGACTAGCGGTACGGGCGAACACAGATACGCAGTATTTT	CASSVGLAVRANTDTQYF
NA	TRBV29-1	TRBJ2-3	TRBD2	TGCAGCGTCCACACTAGCGGGAGGGCCCCAGATACGCAGTATTTT	CSVHTSGRAPDTQYF
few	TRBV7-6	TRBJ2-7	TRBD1	TGTGCCAGCAGGCTCCTGTCCGGGACAGGGTCGGCCGAGCAGTACTTC	CASRLLSGTGSAEQYF
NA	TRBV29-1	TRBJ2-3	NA	TGCAGCGTCGCTAGGGATTCTACAGATACGCAGTATTTT	CSVARDSTDTQYF
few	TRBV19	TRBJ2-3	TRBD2	TGTGCCAGTAGTCTGGAAGCGGGAGGGGCAGATACGCAGTATTTT	CASSLEAGGADTQYF
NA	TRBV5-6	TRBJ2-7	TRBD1	TGTGCCAGCAGCTTATACAGGGGCTCAAACGAGCAGTACTTC	CASSLYRGSNEQYF
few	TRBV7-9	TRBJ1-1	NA	TGTGCCAGCACAAAGGGAGAGTTTGGGGCTTTCTTT	CASTKGEFGAFF
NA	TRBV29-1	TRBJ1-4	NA	TGCAGCGTTGCACAGGGAGATGAAAAACTGTTTTTT	CSVAQGDEKLFF
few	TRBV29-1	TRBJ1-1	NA	TGCAGCGTTGACACATTTGGGAACACTGAAGCTTTCTTT	CSVDTFGNTEAFF
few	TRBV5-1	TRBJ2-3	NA	TGCGCCAGCAGCTCAGGACCACCGGGTACGCAGTATTTT	CASSSGPPGTQYF
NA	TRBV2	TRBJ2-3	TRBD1	TGTGCCAGCAGAACCGGGACAGGGGGCCTCACAGATACGCAGTATTTT	CASRTGTGGLTDTQYF
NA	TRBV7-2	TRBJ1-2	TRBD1	TGTGCCAGCAGAAAGGAACAGGGGCACTATGGCTACACCTTC	CASRKEQGHYGYTF
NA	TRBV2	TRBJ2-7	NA	TGTGCCAGCAGCCTCCTGGATGCCGGGCAGTACTTC	CASSLLDAGQYF
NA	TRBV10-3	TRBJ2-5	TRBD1	TGTGCCATCAGGGGACAGGTGGAAGGCGTGACCCAGTACTTC	CAIRGQVEGVTQYF
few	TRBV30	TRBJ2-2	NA	TGTGCCTGGAGGCCGGGCACCGGGGAGCTGTTTTTT	CAWRPGTGELFF
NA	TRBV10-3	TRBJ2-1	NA	TGTGCCATCCTGTCACGGCGGAGTCAGGAGCAGTTCTTC	CAILSRRSQEQFF
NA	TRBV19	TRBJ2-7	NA	TGTGCCAGTAGTCCAGCCGGCTACGAGCAGTACTTC	CASSPAGYEQYF
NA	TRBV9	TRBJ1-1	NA	TGTGCCAGCAGCGTAGCTACGGGGGCGTTGAACACTGAAGCTTTCTTT	CASSVATGALNTEAFF
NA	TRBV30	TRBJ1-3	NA	TGTACCTGGAGTGGCCTAGACTCTGGAAACACCATATATTTT	CTWSGLDSGNTIYF
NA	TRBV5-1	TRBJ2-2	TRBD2	TGCGCCAGCAGCTTACTAGCGGGAGCTGGCGGGGAGCTGTTTTTT	CASSLLAGAGGELFF
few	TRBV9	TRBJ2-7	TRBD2	TGTGCCAGCAGCGGACCAACCGGGACTAGCGGGATCCACGAGCAGTACTTC	CASSGPTGTSGIHEQYF
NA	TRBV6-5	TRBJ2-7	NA	TGTGCCAGCAGCGCCCTCGGGGGCTACGAGCAGTACTTC	CASSALGGYEQYF
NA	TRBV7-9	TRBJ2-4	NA	TGTGCCAGCAGCTTTTCCGCGGCCGGCAAAAACATTCAGTACTTC	CASSFSAAGKNIQYF
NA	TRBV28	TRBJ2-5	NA	TGTGCCAGCAGGTCACAAGAGACCCAGTACTTC	CASRSQETQYF
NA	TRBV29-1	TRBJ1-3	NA	TGCAGCGTGGCCTCGTCGAGCTCTGGAAACACCATATATTTT	CSVASSSSGNTIYF
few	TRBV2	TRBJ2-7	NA	TGTGCCAGCACCGGAGAGGTCGAGCAGTACTTC	CASTGEVEQYF
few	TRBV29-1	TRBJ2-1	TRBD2	TGCAGCGTAAGTAGGCTAGCGGGCCTCTACAATGAGCAGTTCTTC	CSVSRLAGLYNEQFF
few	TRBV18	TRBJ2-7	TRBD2	TGTGCCAGCTCAGATAGCGGGAGGACCTACGAGCAGTACTTC	CASSDSGRTYEQYF
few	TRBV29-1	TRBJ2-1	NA	TGCAGCGTTGGGGGGATTTACAATGAGCAGTTCTTC	CSVGGIYNEQFF
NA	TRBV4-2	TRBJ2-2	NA	TGTGCCAGCAGCCAAGAGAGCCAGCGGGCGAACACCGGGGAGCTGTTTTTT	CASSQESQRANTGELFF
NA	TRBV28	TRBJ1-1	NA	TGTGCCGTCAGACAAGGGTGGAATACTTTCTTT	CAVRQGWNTFF
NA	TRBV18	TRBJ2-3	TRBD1	TGTGCCAGCTCCCCGCGTCTGGGACAGGGTGGCCCAGATACGCAGTATTTT	CASSPRLGQGGPDTQYF
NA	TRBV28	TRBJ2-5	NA	TGTGCCAGCAACATAAATTTTGTGGAGACCCAGTACTTC	CASNINFVETQYF
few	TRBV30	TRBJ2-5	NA	TGTGCCTGGAGAATAAACGGGCGGTACCAAGAGACCCAGTACTTC	CAWRINGRYQETQYF
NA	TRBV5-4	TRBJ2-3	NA	TGTGCCAGCAGCTTCCATACTAGCACAGATACGCAGTATTTT	CASSFHTSTDTQYF
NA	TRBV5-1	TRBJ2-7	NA	TGCGCCAGCAGCTTGGACCCGACCTACGAGCAGTACTTC	CASSLDPTYEQYF
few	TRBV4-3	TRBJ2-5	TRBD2	TGCGCCAGCAGCCAAGTGGGGCATAGCGGGGAGACCCAGTACTTC	CASSQVGHSGETQYF
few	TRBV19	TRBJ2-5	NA	TGTGCCAGTAGTATGGAGGGCCAAGAGACCCAGTACTTC	CASSMEGQETQYF
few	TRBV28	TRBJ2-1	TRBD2	TGTGCCAGCAGTTTAGTAACCGGGACTAGCGGGAAAGGAGGTGAGCAGTTCTTC	CASSLVTGTSGKGGEQFF
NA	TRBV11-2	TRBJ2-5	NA	TGTGCCAGCAGCTCTCTACCGGGACAAGAGACCCAGTACTTC	CASSSLPGQETQYF
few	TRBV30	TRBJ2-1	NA	TGTGCCTGGAGGACTGAGTACAATGAGCAGTTCTTC	CAWRTEYNEQFF
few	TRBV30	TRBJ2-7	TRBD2	TGTGCCTGGGGACCACAAAGCGGGACCTACGAGCAGTACTTC	CAWGPQSGTYEQYF
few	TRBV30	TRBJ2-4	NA	TGTGCCTGGAGTGGGGGGCCCAAAAACATTCAGTACTTC	CAWSGGPKNIQYF
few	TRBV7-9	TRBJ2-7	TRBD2	TGTGCCAGCGGGGAGGGGCAGTACTTC	CASGEGQYF